Sequencing of this TCR beta chain was carried out in a study of OX40 agonist ivuxolimab in advanced cancers. Study at large: Intravenous ivuxolimab at 0.01 to 10 mg/kg was given to patients every 2 weeks.

Method: immunoSEQ multiplex PCR; TCRdb's copy keeps in-frame clones and lacks some. The repertoire holds some 40,000 clones, with 85% as singletons. CDR3 length: 14 amino acids. V gave up 6 bases and J gave up 0 bases, with 12 bases separating them. CDR1 and CDR2 from the germline V gene are SQVTM and ANQGSEA. J is TRBJ1-5 and V is TRBV29-1, with no clear D. The sequences come from CD4+ or CD8+ T cells sorted from blood, collected in a trial of the OX40 agonist ivuxolimab. The sequence was obtained from an adult with an advanced solid tumor such as melanoma, head and neck, liver or kidney cancer. CDR3 loop: CSVAVGASNQPQHF. CDR3 DNA sequence: TGCAGCGTGGCCGTTGGAGCTAGCAATCAGCCCCAGCATTTT. The full variable domain, its missing parts supplied by reference TRBV29-1 and TRBJ1-5, is SAVISQKPSRDICQRGTSLTIQCQVDSQVTMMFWYRQQPGQSLTLIATANQGSEATYESGFVIDKFPISRPNLTFSTLTVSNMSPEDSSIYLCSVAVGASNQPQHFGDGTRLSIL.